This T cell receptor beta chain was retrieved from a study of T cell responses to AZD1222 COVID-19 vaccine. Study results and caveats: There were mostly white British donors and more females than males, and clonal diversity was possibly underestimated.

This clone was detected only once. Its antigen is not identified. V was cut by 4 bases and J by 2 bases, with 15 bases left in between. Germline V lookup: CDR1 SGHRS, CDR2 YFSETQ. The CDR3 is 15 residues long. Profiling relied on immunoSEQ multiplex PCR, and the TCRdb table lists in-frame clones only, not all of them. Among 100,000 to 150,000 clones listed, more than 85% were seen once. This chain uses TRBV5-1 with TRBJ2-5; weak D call: TRBD2 (5 bases). Sequencing was performed on peripheral blood, taken on day 0 of MenACWY control vaccination. The receptor was derived from an adult in good health. The CDR3 sequence: CASSGLARNQETQYF. CDR3 DNA: TGCGCCAGCAGCGGGTTAGCGAGAAATCAAGAGACCCAGTACTTC.